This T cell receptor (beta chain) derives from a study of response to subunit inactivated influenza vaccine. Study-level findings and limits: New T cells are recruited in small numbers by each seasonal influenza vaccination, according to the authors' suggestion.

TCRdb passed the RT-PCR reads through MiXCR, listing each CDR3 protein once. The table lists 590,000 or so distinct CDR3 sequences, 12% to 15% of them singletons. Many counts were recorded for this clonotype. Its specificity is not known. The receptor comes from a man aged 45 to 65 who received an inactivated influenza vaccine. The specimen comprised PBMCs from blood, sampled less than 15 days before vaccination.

Here the CDR3 reads CASCSSMARTYEQYF. In DNA form, the CDR3 reads TGTGCCAGCTGCAGTTCGATGGCCAGGACCTACGAGCAGTACTTC. The chain couples TRBV6-1 to TRBJ2-7, with D unclear. Trimming removed 8 bases at V and 2 bases at J, with 19 bases between. The CDR3 runs to 15 residues. CDR1 MNHNS and CDR2 SASEGT come from the germline V gene.